A single sample is the source of the 9 T cell receptor beta chains below, sequenced in a study of OX40 agonist ivuxolimab in advanced cancers. The protocol was immunoSEQ multiplex PCR, while the TCRdb copy is restricted to in-frame clones and leaves out a portion. The sample yields 35,000 to 45,000 clones, approximately 90% seen once. Sequencing used CD4+ or CD8+ T cells sorted from blood, obtained in a trial of the OX40 agonist ivuxolimab. The receptors shown here come from an adult with an advanced solid tumor such as melanoma, head and neck, liver or kidney cancer.

The rearrangement uses TRBV6-1 and TRBJ1-4, with a possible D match to TRBD1 (6 bases). This CDR3 has 15 amino acids. Trimming removed 4 bases at V and 0 bases at J, with 9 bases between. Germline V CDR1 and CDR2: MNHNS, SASEGT. This chain's CDR3 is CASSAGGTTNEKLFF. The CDR3 nucleotides are TGTGCCAGCAGTGCGGGGGGCACAACTAATGAAAAACTGTTTTTT.

The genes are TRBV4-3 and TRBJ1-5, with a tentative D call TRBD1 (5 bases). This CDR3 has 14 amino acids. Germline assignment: CDR1 LGHNA and CDR2 YSLEER. V gave up 6 bases and J gave up 4 bases, with 13 bases separating them. CDR3 nucleotides: TGCGCCAGCAGTCGTACAGGTGGAAATCAGCCCCAGCATTTT. Translation gives CASSRTGGNQPQHF.

The gene calls are TRBV6-5 and TRBJ1-2; D not certain. The germline V gene encodes CDR1 MNHEY and CDR2 SVGAGI. CDR3 size: 13 residues. Trimming pared 5 bases from V and 5 bases from J, leaving 12 bases between. The chain's CDR3 is CASSRGGEYGYTF. Written as DNA, the CDR3 is TGTGCCAGCAGTCGAGGCGGAGAGTATGGCTACACCTTC.

The rearrangement links TRBV9 to TRBJ1-6; 10 nucleotides line up with TRBD1. This CDR3 is built from 15 residues. Germline values: CDR1 SGDLS, CDR2 YYNGEE. J lost 7 bases, V lost 4 bases, and 5 bases had no gene match. The CDR3 DNA is TGTGCCAGCAGCTATGGGACAGGGGTAAATTCACCCCTCCACTTT. Its protein product is CASSYGTGVNSPLHF.

V and J are TRBV6-5 and TRBJ2-1; D is unclear. The CDR3 length is 13 residues. Germline loops: CDR1 MNHEY, CDR2 SVGAGI. Trimming removed 4 bases from V and 9 bases from J, with 13 bases in between. The CDR3 DNA follows: TGTGCCAGCAGTTCTGTGATTGGGCTTGAGCAGTTCTTC. Protein: CASSSVIGLEQFF.

This clone showed up just once. The DNA of the CDR3 is TGTGCCAGCAGTTACCAAGGTTACTATGGCTACACCTTC. Its protein product is CASSYQGYYGYTF. This rearrangement joins TRBV6-5 to TRBJ1-2, with D hard to call. Germline lookup yields CDR1 MNHEY and CDR2 SVGAGI. V was cut by 2 bases and J by 3 bases, with 7 bases left in between. The CDR3 has 13 residues.

This clone was observed once. The chain has TRBV29-1 and TRBJ2-5, with unresolved D. This CDR3 contains 11 residues. The V end lost 3 bases, the J end lost 4 bases, and 6 bases lay between the germline ends. Germline V gene sequence: CDR1 SQVTM, CDR2 ANQGSEA. The CDR3 coding sequence is TGCAGCGTTGACTACAGAGAGACCCAGTACTTC. This codes for CSVDYRETQYF. Looking up the rest from reference TRBV29-1 and TRBJ2-5 gives the full variable domain: SAVISQKPSRDICQRGTSLTIQCQVDSQVTMMFWYRQQPGQSLTLIATANQGSEATYESGFVIDKFPISRPNLTFSTLTVSNMSPEDSSIYLCSVDYRETQYFGPGTRLLVL.

This rearrangement joins TRBV11-2 to TRBJ1-2; no clear D gene. Looked up from germline, CDR1 is SGHAT and CDR2 is FQNNGV. V was shortened by 3 bases and J by 3 bases, with 14 bases between the two germline ends. There are 15 residues in the CDR3. The chain's CDR3 is CASSFSERADYGYTF. CDR3 in DNA: TGTGCCAGCAGCTTCAGCGAGAGGGCTGACTATGGCTACACCTTC.

The V gene is TRBV27, the J gene TRBJ2-3, with D perhaps TRBD1 (6 bases). Germline loops: CDR1 MNHEY, CDR2 SMNVEV (reference sequence). Trimming removed 7 bases from V and 3 bases from J, with 11 bases in between. The CDR3 has 13 amino acids. The CDR3 DNA reads as TGTGCCAGCATGAGACAGGAAACAGATACGCAGTATTTT. Amino acid sequence: CASMRQETDTQYF.